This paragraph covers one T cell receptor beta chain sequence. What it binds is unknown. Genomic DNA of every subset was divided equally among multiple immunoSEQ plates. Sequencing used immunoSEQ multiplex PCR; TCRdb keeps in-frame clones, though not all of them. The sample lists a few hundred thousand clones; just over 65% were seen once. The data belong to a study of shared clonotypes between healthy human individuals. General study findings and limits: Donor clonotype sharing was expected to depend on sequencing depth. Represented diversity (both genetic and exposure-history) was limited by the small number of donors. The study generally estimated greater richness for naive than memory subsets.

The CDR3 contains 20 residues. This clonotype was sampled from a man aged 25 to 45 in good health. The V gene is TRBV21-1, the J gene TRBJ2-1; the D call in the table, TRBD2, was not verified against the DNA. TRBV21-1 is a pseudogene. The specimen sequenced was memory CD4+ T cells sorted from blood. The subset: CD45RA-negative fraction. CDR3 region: CASSMGLAGGPMSSYNEQFF. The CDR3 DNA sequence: TGTGCCAGCAGCATGGGACTAGCGGGGGGTCCTATGTCGTCCTACAATGAGCAGTTCTTC.